Below are 18 T cell receptor beta chains sequenced from a single sample in a study of blood T cell repertoires in COVID-19. Sequencing used immunoSEQ multiplex PCR; TCRdb keeps in-frame clones, though not all of them. Of about 310,000 clones listed, 70% to 90% are singletons. The sequenced sample was peripheral blood. These receptors were taken from a woman aged 50 to 60 who had recovered from COVID-19.

The rearrangement joins TRBV29-1 to TRBJ1-4, with 7 bases lining up with TRBD1. Per germline, CDR1 SQVTM and CDR2 ANQGSEA. The CDR3 totals 14 residues. V lost 5 bases, J lost 1 base, and 4 bases stayed unmatched. The CDR3 loop reads CSVLGDRTNEKLFF. The CDR3, as DNA: TGCAGCGTTCTGGGGGACAGAACTAATGAAAAACTGTTTTTT.

The rearrangement joins TRBV6-1 to TRBJ2-6, with a possible D match to TRBD1 (5 bases). CDR3 size: 15 residues. Trimming removed 2 bases at V and 1 base at J, with 6 bases between. Germline V CDR1 and CDR2: MNHNS, SASEGT. CDR3 amino acids: CASSEQGSGANVLTF. CDR3 nucleotide sequence: TGTGCCAGCAGTGAACAGGGATCTGGGGCCAACGTCCTGACTTTC.

This clone was detected once. The rearrangement uses TRBV7-2 and TRBJ1-5; 7 nucleotides line up with TRBD1. There are 13 residues in the CDR3. Germline values: CDR1 SGHTA, CDR2 FQGNSA. Trimming took 5 bases from V and 9 from J; bases not matched to a gene: 7. CDR3 region: CASSTDRDRPQHF. The CDR3 coding sequence is TGTGCCAGCAGCACCGACAGGGATCGGCCCCAGCATTTT.

A few counts support this clone. The chain links TRBV7-3 to TRBJ1-1; TRBD1 is a possible D gene (6 bases). With 4 bases removed from V and 4 bases from J, the gap between germline ends came to 10 bases. Germline CDR1 SGHTA, CDR2 FQGTGA. The length of the CDR3 is 13 residues. The CDR3 protein is CASSSQQGTEAFF. DNA of the CDR3: TGTGCCAGCAGCTCCCAACAGGGCACTGAAGCTTTCTTT.

The chain has TRBV6-4 and TRBJ1-2; 10 bases match TRBD1. The V gene end was trimmed by 7 bases and the J gene end by 6 bases; junction bases not matched to a gene: 5. CDR1 is MRHNA, CDR2 SNTAGT, per germline. The CDR3 spans 13 residues. Here the CDR3 reads CASKDRGHHGYTF. CDR3 nucleotide sequence: TGTGCCAGCAAAGACAGGGGGCACCATGGCTACACCTTC.

The chain links TRBV5-1 to TRBJ2-3; 7 bases match TRBD1. This CDR3 spans 15 amino acids. Trimming took 2 bases from V and 5 from J; bases not matched to a gene: 8. Germline V gene lookup returns CDR1 SGHRS and CDR2 YFSETQ. This CDR3 reads CASSFKGALEDTQYF. In DNA form, the CDR3 reads TGCGCCAGCAGCTTTAAGGGGGCTCTTGAAGATACGCAGTATTTT.

DNA for the CDR3: TGTGCCAGCAGTGAAATTGGTCTGGACAAAGGTGGCTACACCTTC. Amino acids: CASSEIGLDKGGYTF. The chain employs TRBV2 and TRBJ1-2; D perhaps matches TRBD1 (5 bases). CDR3 length: 15 amino acids. V lost 2 bases to trimming and J lost 7 bases, with 17 bases between them. Per the germline V gene, CDR1 is SNHLY and CDR2 is FYNNEI.

The genes are TRBV29-1 and TRBJ2-2; a weak D match, TRBD1 (5 bases). Germline V gene data show CDR1 as SQVTM and CDR2 as ANQGSEA. The germline V and J ends were trimmed by 1 base and 7 bases, with 22 bases remaining between them. CDR3 length: 17 residues. CDR3 in amino acids: CSVEGGPAGIPVGELFF. The CDR3 DNA is TGCAGCGTTGAAGGAGGACCTGCAGGGATCCCCGTCGGGGAGCTGTTTTTT.

The V gene is TRBV20-1, the J gene TRBJ1-5, with a weak D call TRBD1 (5 bases). CDR3 size: 15 residues. CDR1 DFQATT and CDR2 SNEGSKA come from the germline V gene (reference sequence). Trimming shortened V by 3 bases and J by 3 bases, and 15 bases separated the two germline ends. The CDR3 region is CSASQVQGHNQPQHF. DNA of the CDR3: TGCAGTGCTAGTCAGGTTCAGGGTCACAATCAGCCCCAGCATTTT.

The V and J genes are TRBV5-1 and TRBJ2-1; D gene ambiguous. V lost 0 bases to trimming and J lost 4 bases, with 14 bases between them. Germline V gene lookup returns CDR1 SGHRS and CDR2 YFSETQ. The CDR3 is 16 residues long. CDR3 region: CASSLAGGTGYNEQFF. The CDR3 region has the DNA TGCGCCAGCAGCTTGGCGGGTGGAACGGGTTACAATGAGCAGTTCTTC.

The genes are TRBV11-3 and TRBJ2-3, with no clear D. Per the germline V gene, CDR1 is SGHNT and CDR2 is YENEEA. CDR3 size: 11 residues. The V and J ends lost 1 base and 11 bases respectively, with 7 bases between them. Here the CDR3 reads CASSLGPQQYF. The CDR3 nucleotides are TGTGCCAGCAGCTTAGGGCCACAGCAGTATTTT.

V and J are TRBV19 and TRBJ2-7; D remains ambiguous. CDR1 and CDR2 from the germline V gene are LNHDA and SQIVND (reference sequence). This CDR3 region has 17 residues. V shed 4 bases and J shed 2 bases, with 21 bases lying between them. CDR3 DNA: TGTGCCAGTAGTAAGGCGGCCAGTAGCTCACTGCCCTACGAGCAGTACTTC. Amino acids: CASSKAASSSLPYEQYF.

A single count supports this clone. This rearrangement joins TRBV19 to TRBJ2-5, with a possible D match to TRBD2 (5 bases). Per the germline V gene, CDR1 is LNHDA and CDR2 is SQIVND (reference sequence). The V and J ends lost 5 bases and 5 bases respectively, with 6 bases between them. The CDR3 extends over 11 amino acids. The CDR3 loop is CASSRGETQYF. Here the CDR3 DNA reads TGTGCCAGTAGTCGGGGTGAGACCCAGTACTTC.

The rearrangement uses TRBV5-6 and TRBJ2-5; a possible D gene is TRBD1 (6 bases). V dropped 4 bases and J dropped 2 bases, with 12 bases sitting between them. The CDR3 runs 14 residues. Germline V gene lookup returns CDR1 SGHDT and CDR2 YYEEEE. CDR3 amino acids: CASSRTGTQETQYF. CDR3 in DNA: TGTGCCAGCAGCCGAACAGGGACGCAAGAGACCCAGTACTTC.

The gene calls are TRBV21-1 and TRBJ1-5. TRBV21-1 is reported as a pseudogene. This CDR3 is built from 14 residues. CDR3 nucleotides: TGTGCCAGCAGCAATATACGGTGCAATCAGCCCCAGCATTTT. It yields the protein CASSNIRCNQPQHF.

This clone showed up just a few times. The chain joins TRBV6-2 or TRBV6-3 to TRBJ2-7, with D possibly matching TRBD1 (6 bases). V dropped 6 bases and J dropped 2 bases, with 14 bases sitting between them. Germline V gives CDR1 MNHEY, CDR2 SVGEGT. The CDR3 extends over 14 amino acids. CDR3 loop: CASSQWTATYEQYF. CDR3 bases: TGTGCCAGCAGCCAGTGGACAGCGACCTACGAGCAGTACTTC.

The rearrangement links TRBV3-1 (or the pseudogene TRBV3-2) to TRBJ2-1, with D perhaps TRBD2 (6 bases). In germline, CDR1 is LGHDT, CDR2 YNNKEL (reference sequence). The CDR3 length is 14 residues. Trimming took off 4 bases at V and 5 bases at J, with 12 bases between the two ends. DNA of the CDR3: TGTGCCAGCAGCCGAAATCCGGGGGACAATGAGCAGTTCTTC. Amino acids: CASSRNPGDNEQFF.

V usage is TRBV10-3 and J usage is TRBJ2-1, with 7 bases identical to TRBD1. The CDR3 spans 13 residues. V lost 10 bases to trimming and J lost 5 bases; unmatched junction nucleotides: 8. From germline, CDR1 is ENHRY and CDR2 SYGVKD. For the CDR3, the DNA is TGTGCCACCAGCACAGGGGTCAACAATGAGCAGTTCTTC. Its translation is CATSTGVNNEQFF.